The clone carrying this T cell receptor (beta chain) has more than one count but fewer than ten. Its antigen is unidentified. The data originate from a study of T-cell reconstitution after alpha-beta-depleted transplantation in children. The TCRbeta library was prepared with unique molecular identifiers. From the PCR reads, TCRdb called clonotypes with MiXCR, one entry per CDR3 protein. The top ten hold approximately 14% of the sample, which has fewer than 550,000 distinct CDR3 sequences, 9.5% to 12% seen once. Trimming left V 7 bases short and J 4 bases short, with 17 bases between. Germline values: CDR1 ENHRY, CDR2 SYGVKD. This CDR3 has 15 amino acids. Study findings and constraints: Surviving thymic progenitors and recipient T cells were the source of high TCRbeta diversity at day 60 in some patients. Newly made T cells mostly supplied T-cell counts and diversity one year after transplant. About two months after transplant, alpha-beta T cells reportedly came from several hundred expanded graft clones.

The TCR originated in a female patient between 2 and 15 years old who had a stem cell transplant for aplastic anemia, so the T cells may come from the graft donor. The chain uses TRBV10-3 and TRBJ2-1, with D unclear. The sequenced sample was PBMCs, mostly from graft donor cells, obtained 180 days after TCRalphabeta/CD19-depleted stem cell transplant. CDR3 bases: TGTGCCATCACCGACCAGGATGGTGTATACAATGAGCAGTTCTTC. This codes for CAITDQDGVYNEQFF.